Below, 28 T cell receptor beta chains from the same sample are listed, as sequenced in a study of OX40 agonist ivuxolimab in advanced cancers. Here immunoSEQ multiplex PCR was the method, and the copy in TCRdb shows in-frame clones only, minus some. The repertoire holds tens of thousands of clones, with 79% as singletons. This specimen was CD4+ or CD8+ T cells sorted from blood, taken in a trial of the OX40 agonist ivuxolimab. These receptors all come from an adult with an advanced solid tumor such as melanoma, head and neck, liver or kidney cancer.

CDR3 nucleotide sequence: TGTGCCAGCAACATGGAGACTCCAACGAACACCGGGGAGCTGTTTTTT. It specifies CASNMETPTNTGELFF. The chain joins TRBV28 to TRBJ2-2; the D is unclear. Germline loops: CDR1 MDHEN, CDR2 SYDVKM. Trimming removed 7 bases from V and 0 bases from J, with 15 bases in between. This CDR3 spans 16 amino acids.

A remark on this clone: A much bigger clone sits one base away, suggesting this may be a read error. The chain combines TRBV5-1 with TRBJ2-7; D assignment may be TRBD1 or TRBD2 (5 bases each). V lost 4 bases and J lost 3, with 14 bases in between. The length of the CDR3 is 14 residues. Germline V gives CDR1 SGHRS, CDR2 YFSETQ. The CDR3 here is CASSPRGRDYEQYF. CDR3 sequence (DNA): TGCGCCAGCAGCCCCCGGGGCAGGGACTACGAGCAGTACTTC.

This clone was detected only a few times. CDR3 loop: CASSASGQINEKLFF. CDR3 bases: TGTGCCAGCTCAGCCTCAGGACAAATTAATGAAAAACTGTTTTTT. The rearrangement links TRBV18 to TRBJ1-4; a possible D gene is TRBD1 (5 bases). The CDR3 runs 15 residues. V lost 5 bases, J lost 4 bases, and 14 bases lay in between. Germline values: CDR1 KGHSH, CDR2 LQKENI.

The rearrangement links TRBV6-5 to TRBJ1-5; D is uncertain. V lost 4 bases and J lost 2, with 12 bases in between. This CDR3 comprises 15 residues. CDR1 and CDR2 (germline): MNHEY, SVGAGI. The chain's CDR3 is CASSSAATGNQPQHF. DNA of the CDR3: TGTGCCAGCAGTTCGGCGGCCACCGGCAATCAGCCCCAGCATTTT.

The genes are TRBV5-1 and TRBJ2-1, with a tentative D call TRBD1 (6 bases). V dropped 0 bases and J dropped 7 bases, with 14 bases sitting between them. The length of the CDR3 is 15 residues. Germline V CDR1 and CDR2: SGHRS, YFSETQ. The CDR3 DNA reads as TGCGCCAGCAGCTTGGAGGGCCCCCAGGGGAATGAGCAGTTCTTC. It specifies CASSLEGPQGNEQFF. Complete variable domain (other parts from reference TRBV5-1 and TRBJ2-1): KAGVTQTPRYLIKTRGQQVTLSCSPISGHRSVSWYQQTPGQGLQFLFEYFSETQRNKGNFPGRFSGRQFSNSRSEMNVSTLELGDSALYLCASSLEGPQGNEQFFGPGTRLTVL.

The V and J genes are TRBV29-1 and TRBJ2-7; TRBD2 matches 8 bases. J lost 3 bases, V lost 5 bases, and 18 bases had no gene match. The germline V gene encodes CDR1 SQVTM and CDR2 ANQGSEA. The length of the CDR3 is 17 residues. This CDR3 is CSVRTQFTAGESYEQYF. The CDR3 nucleotides are TGCAGCGTTCGTACCCAATTCACAGCGGGAGAGAGCTACGAGCAGTACTTC.

The chain joins TRBV7-6 to TRBJ2-2; maybe TRBD1 (5 bases). Germline V lookup: CDR1 SGHVS, CDR2 FNYEAQ. V was cut by 1 base and J by 5 bases, with 11 bases left in between. The CDR3 consists of 15 residues. CDR3 sequence reads: CASSLGAGRTGELFF. In DNA, the CDR3 is TGTGCCAGCAGCTTAGGGGCAGGGCGGACCGGGGAGCTGTTTTTT. Full variable domain (remainder filled in from reference TRBV7-6 and TRBJ2-2): GAGVSQSPRYKVTKRGQDVALRCDPISGHVSLYWYRQALGQGPEFLTYFNYEAQQDKSGLPNDRFSAERPEGSISTLTIQRTEQRDSAMYRCASSLGAGRTGELFFGEGSRLTVL.

V gene TRBV7-8 combines with J gene TRBJ2-7; D possibly corresponds to TRBD2 (6 bases). Germline lookup yields CDR1 SGHVS and CDR2 FQNEAQ. V was trimmed by 1 base and J by 6 bases, leaving 10 bases between them. CDR3 length: 13 residues. The CDR3 region has the DNA TGTGCCAGCAGCTTAGAAGCGGGCTTCGAGCAGTACTTC. The encoded protein is CASSLEAGFEQYF.

This sequence joins TRBV27 and TRBJ2-5, with 7 nucleotides matching TRBD1. Trimming cost V 4 bases and J 2 bases; bases outside gene matches: 4. This CDR3 has 14 amino acids. CDR1 and CDR2 (germline): MNHEY, SMNVEV (reference sequence). CDR3: CASSSRGQQETQYF. Here the CDR3 DNA reads TGTGCCAGCAGTTCCAGGGGACAGCAAGAGACCCAGTACTTC.

V usage is TRBV13 and J usage is TRBJ2-7; possible D gene TRBD1, 5 bases. The CDR3 runs 14 residues. Trimming shortened V by 4 bases and J by 3 bases, and 13 bases separated the two germline ends. CDR1 is PRHDT and CDR2 is FYEKMQ in the germline V gene (reference sequence). The CDR3 nucleotides read TGTGCCAGCAGCTCCCAGACAGCTAGCTACGAGCAGTACTTC. Translating it yields CASSSQTASYEQYF.

The genes are TRBV5-1 and TRBJ1-2; D not certain. The germline CDR1 and CDR2 sequences are SGHRS and YFSETQ. The V and J ends lost 0 bases and 6 bases respectively, with 9 bases between them. CDR3 size: 13 residues. The CDR3 loop is CASSLARGDGYTF. The CDR3 coding sequence is TGCGCCAGCAGCTTGGCCAGAGGAGATGGCTACACCTTC.

J is TRBJ2-7 and V is TRBV6-6; D is unresolved. CDR1 is MNHNY, CDR2 SVGAGI, per germline (reference sequence). V lost 2 bases and J lost 4, with 9 bases in between. The CDR3 covers 13 residues. The CDR3 is CASSYEQIYEQYF. The CDR3 nucleotides read TGTGCCAGCAGTTACGAACAGATTTACGAGCAGTACTTC.

Within the sample, this clone is medium-sized (0.01 to 0.1%). This chain uses TRBV4-2 with TRBJ1-1; D uncertain. The V gene lost 3 bases and the J gene lost 8 bases, with 10 bases spanning the gap. The germline V gene has CDR1 LGHNA and CDR2 YNFKEQ. The CDR3 spans 12 residues. The CDR3 DNA follows: TGTGCCAGCAGCCAGGGCGAGGCCGAAGCTTTCTTT. It translates to CASSQGEAEAFF.

This sequence joins TRBV18 and TRBJ2-7; TRBD1 aligns across 8 bases. The CDR3 consists of 15 residues. The V segment lost 5 bases and the J segment 0 bases; nucleotides outside the gene matches: 6. In germline, CDR1 is KGHSH, CDR2 LQKENI. CDR3 bases: TGTGCCAGCTCATCGGGACAGGTGAGCTCCTACGAGCAGTACTTC. This translates into CASSSGQVSSYEQYF.

V usage is TRBV11-2 and J usage is TRBJ2-5; D unresolved. The CDR3 runs to 15 residues. Trimming cost V 2 bases and J 4 bases, with 14 bases left between them. CDR1 is SGHAT and CDR2 is FQNNGV in the germline V gene. The DNA for the CDR3 is TGTGCCAGCAGCTTATACCCCGGCCCTCGAGAGACCCAGTACTTC. Amino acid sequence: CASSLYPGPRETQYF.

The chain combines TRBV5-4 with TRBJ2-1; a possible D gene is TRBD2 (6 bases). CDR3 size: 16 residues. The ends were cut back, 2 bases at V and 1 base at J, with 13 bases in the middle. Germline CDR1 and CDR2: SGHNT and YYREEE (reference sequence). This CDR3 is CASSFYASASYNEQFF. In nucleotides, the CDR3 is TGTGCCAGCAGCTTTTATGCTAGCGCATCCTACAATGAGCAGTTCTTC.

A single count supports this clone. The chain joins TRBV7-3 to TRBJ1-1; D remains unclear. The CDR3 spans 17 residues. Trimming left V 1 base short and J 1 base short, with 16 bases between. Germline V gene lookup returns CDR1 SGHTA and CDR2 FQGTGA. The CDR3 DNA sequence: TGTGCCAGCAGCTTAATGGTAGAGGTCCTATCGAACACTGAAGCTTTCTTT. Residues: CASSLMVEVLSNTEAFF.

The V call is TRBV10-3, the J call TRBJ1-2; a weak D match, TRBD1 (5 bases). CDR3 length equals 14 residues. V lost 0 bases, J lost 2 bases, and 7 bases lay in between. The germline CDR1 and CDR2 sequences are ENHRY and SYGVKD. The CDR3 bases are TGTGCCATCAGTGAGTCGACAGACAACTATGGCTACACCTTC. Translated: CAISESTDNYGYTF.

This clone occurred a few times. The rearrangement joins TRBV5-1 to TRBJ2-7; D might be TRBD1 (5 bases). From germline, CDR1 is SGHRS and CDR2 YFSETQ. The CDR3 runs 14 residues. The V and J ends lost 4 bases and 4 bases respectively, with 15 bases between them. CDR3 amino acids: CASSPGWGSYEQYF. Written as DNA, the CDR3 is TGCGCCAGCAGCCCAGGGTGGGGTAGTTACGAGCAGTACTTC.

This chain joins TRBV7-2 and TRBJ2-5; 8 bases map to TRBD2. Germline loops: CDR1 SGHTA, CDR2 FQGNSA. The CDR3 is 15 amino acids. V was clipped by 4 bases and J by 5 bases; unmatched bases: 9. CDR3 protein: CASSSPVGGRETQYF. DNA for the CDR3: TGTGCCAGCAGCTCCCCGGTTGGCGGGAGGGAGACCCAGTACTTC.

This chain joins TRBV7-8 and TRBJ2-3, with 14 bases aligning to TRBD2. Germline V gene data show CDR1 as SGHVS and CDR2 as FQNEAQ. After removal of 3 bases from V and 5 bases from J, the junction contained 13 bases not matched to a gene. This CDR3 is built from 19 residues. Here the CDR3 DNA reads TGTGCCAGCAGCTTTGATGGCGGTAGACTAGCGGGGGGGCGAGATACGCAGTATTTT. Translated: CASSFDGGRLAGGRDTQYF.

The chain combines TRBV18 with TRBJ1-5; 9 bases match TRBD1. Per germline, CDR1 KGHSH and CDR2 LQKENI. The CDR3 runs to 14 residues. V gave up 4 bases and J gave up 7 bases; unmatched junction bases: 5. The CDR3 DNA is TGTGCCAGCTCACTGAACAGGGGGCCGCAGCCCCAGCATTTT. Amino acids: CASSLNRGPQPQHF.

This chain joins TRBV18 and TRBJ1-2, with 8 bases identical to TRBD1. The V gene's germline CDR1 is KGHSH and CDR2 LQKENI. The CDR3 extends over 15 amino acids. The V and J ends lost 4 bases and 8 bases, in that order; junction bases with no gene match: 12. The CDR3 sequence: CASSLDRGAPKGYTF. The CDR3 DNA reads TGTGCCAGCTCACTAGACAGGGGCGCCCCAAAGGGCTACACCTTC.

In its sample, this clone was seen once. The chain is built from TRBV7-8 and TRBJ2-7; no clear D gene. The CDR3 is 14 amino acids. The V and J ends lost 1 base and 2 bases respectively, with 9 bases between them. Germline loops: CDR1 SGHVS, CDR2 FQNEAQ. CDR3 sequence: CASSLGDGPYEQYF. The CDR3 DNA is TGTGCCAGCAGCTTAGGAGACGGCCCCTACGAGCAGTACTTC.

The chain links TRBV10-3 to TRBJ2-3; possible D gene TRBD2, 6 bases. CDR1 ENHRY and CDR2 SYGVKD come from the germline V gene. Deletions cut 9 bases from V and 9 bases from J, with 16 bases between. CDR3 length: 12 amino acids. The CDR3 spells CAIASAGGTQYF. CDR3 nucleotides: TGTGCCATTGCTTCGGCCGGGGGAACGCAGTATTTT.

The chain combines TRBV7-2 with TRBJ2-3; maybe TRBD2 (7 bases). CDR1 is SGHTA and CDR2 is FQGNSA in the germline V gene. CDR3 length: 12 residues. CDR3 sequence: CAGGGSTDTQYF. The CDR3 region has the DNA TGTGCAGGGGGGGGCAGCACAGATACGCAGTATTTT. Based on the CDR3 plus reference TRBV7-2 and TRBJ2-3, the full variable domain is GAGVSQSPSNKVTEKGKDVELRCDPISGHTALYWYRQSLGQGLEFLIYFQGNSAPDKSGLPSDRFSAERTGGSVSTLTIQRTQQEDSAVYLCAGGGSTDTQYFGPGTRLTVL.

The chain links TRBV5-1 to TRBJ1-4, with D maybe TRBD1 (5 bases). Germline-derived CDR1 and CDR2 are SGHRS and YFSETQ. The CDR3 has 17 residues. Trimming removed 2 bases at V and 4 bases at J, with 18 bases between. CDR3 nucleotides: TGCGCCAGCAGCTTCGACTCCCAGGGCAGGGTTAATGAAAAACTGTTTTTT. Protein product: CASSFDSQGRVNEKLFF.

V is TRBV19 and J is TRBJ1-1, with 7 nucleotides matching TRBD1. The ends lost 5 bases at V and 4 bases at J; junction bases unmatched: 10. CDR3 length equals 15 residues. The germline V gene has CDR1 LNHDA and CDR2 SQIVND (reference sequence). The DNA for the CDR3 is TGTGCCAGTAGTCCCCCCGACAGGGTTGGCACTGAAGCTTTCTTT. The encoded protein is CASSPPDRVGTEAFF.